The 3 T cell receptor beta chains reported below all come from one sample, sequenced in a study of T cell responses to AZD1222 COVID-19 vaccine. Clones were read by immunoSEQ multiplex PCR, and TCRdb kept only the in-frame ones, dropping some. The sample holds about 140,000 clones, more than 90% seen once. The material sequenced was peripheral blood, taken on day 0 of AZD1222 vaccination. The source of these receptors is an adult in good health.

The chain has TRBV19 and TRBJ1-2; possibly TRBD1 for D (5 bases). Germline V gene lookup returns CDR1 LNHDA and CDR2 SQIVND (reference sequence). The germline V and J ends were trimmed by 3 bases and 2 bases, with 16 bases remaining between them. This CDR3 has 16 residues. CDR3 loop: CASSIAQRDPNYGYTF. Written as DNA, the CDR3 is TGTGCCAGTAGTATCGCCCAACGGGACCCAAACTATGGCTACACCTTC.

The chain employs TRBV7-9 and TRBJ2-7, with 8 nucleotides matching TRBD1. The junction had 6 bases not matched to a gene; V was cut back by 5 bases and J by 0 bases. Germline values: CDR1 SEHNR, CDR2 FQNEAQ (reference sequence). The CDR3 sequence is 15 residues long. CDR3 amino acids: CASSIGTGSSYEQYF. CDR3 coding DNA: TGTGCCAGCAGCATCGGGACAGGTAGCTCCTACGAGCAGTACTTC.

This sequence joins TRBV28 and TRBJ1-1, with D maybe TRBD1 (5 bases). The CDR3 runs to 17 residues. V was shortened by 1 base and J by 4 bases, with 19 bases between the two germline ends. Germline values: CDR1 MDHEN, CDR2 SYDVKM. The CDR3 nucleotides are TGTGCCAGCAGTTTATCCAGGCTCAGGACAAGATTCACTGAAGCTTTCTTT. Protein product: CASSLSRLRTRFTEAFF.